The 10 T cell receptor beta chains below all came from one sample that was sequenced in a study of response to subunit inactivated influenza vaccine. One entry per CDR3 protein, called by TCRdb with MiXCR from the RT-PCR reads. Of 860,000 or so distinct CDR3 sequences listed, about 20% were seen once; the top ten hold around 9.6%. The specimen was PBMCs from blood, collected about 5 days after vaccination. Source of these receptors: a man in his fifties or sixties who received an inactivated influenza vaccine.

V gene TRBV10-3 combines with J gene TRBJ2-5, with TRBD1 matching over 10 bases. Germline V gives CDR1 ENHRY, CDR2 SYGVKD. The CDR3 has 15 amino acids. Germline trimming cut 8 bases from V and 2 bases from J; bases unmatched to any gene: 8. CDR3 residues: CAIRGDRGRQETQYF. CDR3 DNA sequence: TGTGCCATCCGAGGGGACAGGGGAAGACAAGAGACCCAGTACTTC.

The chain is built from TRBV20-1 and TRBJ2-7; D is possibly TRBD2 (6 bases). The CDR3 is 14 residues long. Germline assignment: CDR1 DFQATT and CDR2 SNEGSKA (reference sequence). Trimming removed 3 bases at V and 1 base at J, with 13 bases between. The CDR3 DNA follows: TGCAGTGCTAGTGGGGGGACGTTATCCTACGAGCAGTACTTC. Translating gives CSASGGTLSYEQYF.

The CDR3 loop is CASSSLFRGNQPQHF. The DNA of the CDR3 is TGTGCCAGCAGTTCTTTGTTCAGGGGCAATCAGCCCCAGCATTTT. V is TRBV12-3 or TRBV12-4 and J is TRBJ1-5; tentative D call: TRBD1 (5 bases). Trimming stripped 4 bases from V and 2 bases from J, with 12 bases between. The CDR3 is 15 residues long.

The chain is built from TRBV30 and TRBJ2-7; maybe TRBD2 (6 bases). CDR1 and CDR2 from the germline V gene are GTSNPN and SVGIG (reference sequence). The CDR3 is made up of 12 amino acids. Trimming took 0 bases from V and 7 from J, leaving 10 bases between them. CDR3 amino acids: CAWSVNSGEQYF. CDR3 sequence (DNA): TGTGCCTGGAGTGTAAATAGCGGAGAGCAGTACTTC. Full variable domain (missing parts from reference TRBV30 and TRBJ2-7): SQTIHQWPATLVQPVGSPLSLECTVEGTSNPNLYWYRQAAGRGLQLLFYSVGIGQISSEVPQNLSASRPQDRQFILSSKKLLLSDSGFYLCAWSVNSGEQYFGPGTRLTVT.

The chain employs TRBV18 and TRBJ2-1; D is uncertain. The length of the CDR3 is 14 residues. V was pared by 1 base and J by 6 bases, with 10 bases between. Germline V CDR1 and CDR2: KGHSH, LQKENI. CDR3 loop: CASSPRNGLNEQFF. The CDR3 bases are TGTGCCAGCTCACCACGGAACGGCCTCAATGAGCAGTTCTTC.

The gene calls are TRBV11-1 and TRBJ2-7, with TRBD2 matching over 10 bases. There are 18 residues in the CDR3. Germline V CDR1 and CDR2: SGHAT, FQDESV (reference sequence). Trimming removed 2 bases from V and 6 bases from J; junction bases left unmatched: 16. The CDR3 bases are TGTGCCAGCAGCTTATTCGGGTCGGCTAGCGGGAGAAAAGGCGAGCAGTACTTC. Translating gives CASSLFGSASGRKGEQYF.

This clonotype was observed a few times. This chain joins TRBV5-1 and TRBJ1-5, with 10 bases fitting TRBD1. Trimming removed 7 bases from V and 6 bases from J; junction bases left unmatched: 4. The CDR3 has 13 residues. Germline assignment: CDR1 SGHRS and CDR2 YFSETQ. The CDR3 DNA reads as TGCGCCAGCTGGGGACAGGGGAGTCAGCCCCAGCATTTT. Amino acids: CASWGQGSQPQHF.

This clonotype appeared a few times. The V call is TRBV12-3 or TRBV12-4, the J call TRBJ2-5, with no clear D. This CDR3 comprises 12 residues. Trimming shortened V by 7 bases and J by 3 bases, and 9 bases separated the two germline ends. The CDR3 loop reads CASNQGKETQYF. The CDR3 coding sequence is TGTGCCAGCAATCAAGGGAAAGAGACCCAGTACTTC.

The rearrangement uses TRBV12-3 or TRBV12-4 and TRBJ1-5; no reliable D call. Deletions cut 5 bases from V and 6 bases from J, with 11 bases between. The CDR3 spans 13 residues. The CDR3 DNA follows: TGTGCCAGCAGTCTATTTTCGGGTCAGCCCCAGCATTTT. It is translated as CASSLFSGQPQHF.

This clonotype was detected only a few times. As DNA, the CDR3 is TGTGCCAGCACCCTGGGACTAGCGGGCGGTGATGAGCAGTTCTTC. This gives the protein CASTLGLAGGDEQFF. The rearrangement links TRBV2 to TRBJ2-1, with 12 bases that match TRBD2. The V gene's germline CDR1 is SNHLY and CDR2 FYNNEI. The junction had 9 bases not matched to a gene; V was cut back by 7 bases and J by 8 bases. This CDR3 contains 15 residues. Full variable domain (rest looked up from reference TRBV2 and TRBJ2-1): EPEVTQTPSHQVTQMGQEVILRCVPISNHLYFYWYRQILGQKVEFLVSFYNNEISEKSEIFDDQFSVERPDGSNFTLKIRSTKLEDSAMYFCASTLGLAGGDEQFFGPGTRLTVL.